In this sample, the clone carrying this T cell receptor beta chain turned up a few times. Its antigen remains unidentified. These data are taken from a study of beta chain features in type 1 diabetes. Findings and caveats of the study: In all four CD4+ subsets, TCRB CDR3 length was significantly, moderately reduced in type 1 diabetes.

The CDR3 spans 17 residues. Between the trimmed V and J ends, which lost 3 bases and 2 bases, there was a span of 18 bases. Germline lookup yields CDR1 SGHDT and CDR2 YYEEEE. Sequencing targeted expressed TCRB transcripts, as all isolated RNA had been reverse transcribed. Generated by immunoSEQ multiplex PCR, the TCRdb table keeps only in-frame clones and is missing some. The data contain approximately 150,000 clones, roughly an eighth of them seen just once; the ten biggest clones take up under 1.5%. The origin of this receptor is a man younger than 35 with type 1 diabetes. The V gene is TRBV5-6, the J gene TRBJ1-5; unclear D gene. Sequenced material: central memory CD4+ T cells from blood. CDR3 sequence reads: CASSSDAGLRGNQPQHF. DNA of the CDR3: TGTGCCAGCAGCTCCGACGCCGGCCTCCGTGGCAATCAGCCCCAGCATTTT.